This TCR beta chain was sequenced during a study of OX40 agonist ivuxolimab in advanced cancers. The overall study: Aged roughly 23 to 85 with a mean of about 63 years, they were less than 90% male.

The V end was cut by 1 base, the J end by 1 base, with 10 bases between. There are 15 residues in the CDR3. Germline V CDR1 and CDR2: MNHEY, SMNVEV (reference sequence). Clones were read by immunoSEQ multiplex PCR, and TCRdb kept only the in-frame ones, dropping some. The sample yields under 75,000 clones, 80% to 95% seen once. The sequenced sample was CD4+ or CD8+ T cells sorted from blood, obtained in a trial of the OX40 agonist ivuxolimab. This chain uses TRBV27 with TRBJ1-1; D gene uncertain. This receptor was obtained from an adult with an advanced solid tumor such as melanoma, head and neck, liver or kidney cancer. The CDR3 region has the DNA TGTGCCAGCAGTTTATGGCAGAGGGCGAACACTGAAGCTTTCTTT. Its protein product is CASSLWQRANTEAFF.